This passage covers 11 T cell receptor beta chains from one sample sequenced in a study of persistence of HIV-infected CD4 T cells. Sequencing used immunoSEQ version 4 in survey mode. Libraries were prepared by immunoSEQ multiplex PCR; TCRdb keeps only in-frame clonotypes and omits some of them. The sample lists around 35,000 clones; 80% to 90% were seen once. These TCRs' antigens remain unknown. Anti-CD3/anti-CD28 beads served as a nonspecific positive control stimulus. Sorting selected CD4+ T cells upregulating both CD40 ligand and CD69. The specimen comprised CD4+ T cells sorted from PBMCs after roughly 20-hour stimulation, sampled from a patient who received antiretroviral therapy. The source is an adult man with HIV who was CMV-seropositive.

The chain is built from TRBV6-5 and TRBJ2-5; the match to TRBD1 covers 7 bases. The CDR3 covers 15 residues. CDR1 MNHEY and CDR2 SVGAGI come from the germline V gene. V trimming: 6 bases; J trimming: 2 bases; junction bases outside the gene matches: 9. The CDR3: CASSHPGTVQETQYF. The CDR3, as DNA: TGTGCCAGCAGCCACCCTGGGACAGTTCAAGAGACCCAGTACTTC.

The V and J genes are TRBV6-1 and TRBJ1-2; D not resolved. CDR3 size: 14 residues. Germline CDR1 MNHNS, CDR2 SASEGT. V was trimmed by 2 bases and J by 5 bases, leaving 12 bases between them. CDR3 nucleotide sequence: TGTGCCAGCAGTGAATTGGACGGGCCTTATGGCTACACCTTC. It yields the protein CASSELDGPYGYTF.

V gene TRBV27 combines with J gene TRBJ1-5; the D is unclear. This CDR3 is 14 amino acids long. Germline-derived CDR1 and CDR2 are MNHEY and SMNVEV (reference sequence). Between the trimmed V and J ends, which lost 4 bases and 0 bases, there was a span of 7 bases. The CDR3 sequence is CASSSGYSNQPQHF. In nucleotides, the CDR3 is TGTGCCAGCAGTTCAGGATATAGCAATCAGCCCCAGCATTTT.

This clone was recorded a few times. The rearrangement links TRBV19 to TRBJ1-1; D perhaps matches TRBD1 (5 bases). The CDR3 length is 21 residues. V dropped 6 bases and J dropped 4 bases, with 36 bases sitting between them. The germline V gene has CDR1 LNHDA and CDR2 SQIVND (reference sequence). CDR3 sequence: CASRPLALGSLRGQRGTEAFF. CDR3 in DNA: TGTGCCAGTAGGCCTCTTGCATTGGGGAGTCTTCGCGGGCAAAGGGGCACTGAAGCTTTCTTT.

The CDR3 reads CASSESSSGRQETQYF. DNA for the CDR3: TGTGCCAGCAGTGAATCCTCTAGCGGAAGACAAGAGACCCAGTACTTC. The V gene is TRBV25-1, the J gene TRBJ2-5; 7 positions match TRBD2. CDR1 MGHDK and CDR2 SYGVNS come from the germline V gene. The CDR3 loop spans 16 amino acids. Germline trimming cut 1 base from V and 2 bases from J; bases unmatched to any gene: 7.

V gene TRBV12-3 or TRBV12-4 combines with J gene TRBJ1-2; possible D gene TRBD1, 5 bases. The CDR3 extends over 12 amino acids. V gave up 5 bases and J gave up 4 bases, with 8 bases separating them. The CDR3: CASSGQVYGYTF. The CDR3 DNA follows: TGTGCCAGCAGTGGACAAGTCTATGGCTACACCTTC.

This clone showed up just a few times. V usage is TRBV3-1 (or the pseudogene TRBV3-2) and J usage is TRBJ1-6; TRBD1 matches 8 bases. V lost 0 bases, J lost 14 bases, and 15 bases stayed unmatched. In germline, CDR1 is LGHDT, CDR2 YNNKEL (reference sequence). The CDR3 length is 17 residues. CDR3 sequence (DNA): TGTGCCAGCAGCCAAGAGCAACGTGGACAGGGCTGGAGAGCCCTCCACTTT. Translation: CASSQEQRGQGWRALHF.

The chain combines TRBV5-1 with TRBJ2-2; D uncertain. This CDR3 contains 15 residues. The germline V and J ends were trimmed by 4 bases and 6 bases, with 16 bases remaining between them. CDR1 and CDR2 (germline): SGHRS, YFSETQ. CDR3 protein: CASSPPVLGAGELFF. DNA of the CDR3: TGCGCCAGCAGCCCCCCGGTCCTGGGCGCCGGGGAGCTGTTTTTT.

V and J are TRBV4-3 and TRBJ1-2, with TRBD1 identical over 8 bases. CDR3 length equals 16 residues. CDR1 and CDR2 from the germline V gene are LGHNA and YSLEER. Trimming removed 3 bases from V and 7 bases from J; junction bases left unmatched: 13. The CDR3 sequence: CASSQAGGQVGGGYTF. CDR3 nucleotides: TGCGCCAGCAGCCAGGCCGGGGGACAGGTCGGAGGTGGCTACACCTTC.

This clone was counted between two and nine times. The chain carries TRBV7-6 and TRBJ2-5; D is unclear. With 5 bases removed from V and 5 bases from J, the gap between germline ends came to 18 bases. Germline V gene sequence: CDR1 SGHVS, CDR2 FNYEAQ. The CDR3 runs to 15 residues. The chain's CDR3 is CASSLGVGRRETQYF. CDR3 DNA: TGTGCCAGCAGCCTCGGCGTAGGCCGCCGGGAGACCCAGTACTTC.

The chain carries TRBV2 and TRBJ2-3, with 9 bases that match TRBD1. CDR3 length: 15 residues. Trimming took 5 bases from V and 3 from J; bases not matched to a gene: 6. In germline, CDR1 is SNHLY, CDR2 FYNNEI. This CDR3 reads CASSRGQGLTDTQYF. CDR3 nucleotides: TGTGCCAGCAGTAGAGGACAGGGGCTGACAGATACGCAGTATTTT.